This T cell receptor beta chain was sequenced in a study of blood T cell repertoires in COVID-19. Original data processing: Estimation of nucleated cell counts relied on the amplification of reference gene primers. The repertoire was sequenced with immunoSEQ multiplex PCR; TCRdb's copy has only in-frame clones and lacks some. V and J calls and clone size come straight from that table; D and trimming were deduced from the DNA. The sample includes some 250,000 clones, about nine tenths of them seen just once. This clone was seen a few times. Participant-reported clinical history was the basis for cohort assignment. Germline V gene sequence: CDR1 KGHSH, CDR2 LQKENI. J lost 4 bases, V lost 3 bases, and 9 bases had no gene match. The CDR3 covers 16 residues.

V and J are TRBV18 and TRBJ2-1; 7 bases align to TRBD2. The receptor's source is a woman in her twenties or thirties with acute COVID-19. Sequenced: PBMCs or T cells enriched from blood (not recorded which). CDR3 residues: CASSPSGGGGYNEQFF. As DNA, the CDR3 is TGTGCCAGCTCACCGTCCGGCGGCGGGGGTTACAATGAGCAGTTCTTC.